The rows below give T cell receptor beta chains drawn from one sample of a study of blood T cells in healthy people across ages. TCRdb fed the 5' RACE reads into MiXCR, producing one record per CDR3 protein. The table has 800,000 to 1,000,000 distinct CDR3 sequences, approximately 49% seen once. The sequencing input was blood. The receptors were gathered from a man aged 30 to 45 in good health. The CDR3 runs from the conserved cysteine through the conserved F or W. A D gene is named only where the DNA matches it firmly. Where a row states a size, it is once, few, many or the class of an expanded clone; other rows omit it.

j_gene	d_gene	v_gene	abundance	CDR3nt	CDR3aa
TRBJ2-5	-	TRBV7-2	few	TGTGCCAGCAGCCCCCTGGTCGATACCCAGTACTTC	CASSPLVDTQYF
TRBJ2-7	-	TRBV12-3/TRBV12-4	once	TGTGCCAGCAGTTTACCCGGGCAGAATTCCTACGAGCAGCACTTC	CASSLPGQNSYEQHF
TRBJ2-1	TRBD2	TRBV30	few	TGTGCCTGGATAAGGGGGACTAGTCTCAATGAGCAGTTCTTC	CAWIRGTSLNEQFF
TRBJ2-1	TRBD1	TRBV4-1	-	TGCGCCAGCAGCCAAGATCGGGACAGGGATTCCTGGAGGGATGTCGGTATGGGCAATGAGCAGTTCTTC	CASSQDRDRDSWRDVGMGNEQFF
TRBJ2-7	-	TRBV20-1	few	TGCAGTGCTAGTCGGGAGTACGAGCAGTACTTC	CSASREYEQYF
TRBJ2-1	-	TRBV4-3	-	TGCGCCAGCAGCCAAGATAGTACCGCCCACCGCTCCTACAATGAGCAGTTCTTC	CASSQDSTAHRSYNEQFF
TRBJ1-1	-	TRBV10-3	-	TGTGCCATCAGAGAAACAGGGAACACTGAAGCTTTCTTT	CAIRETGNTEAFF
TRBJ2-7	-	TRBV3-1	-	TGTGCCAGCAGGGCGACGGGTAGCTCCTACGAGCAGTACTTC	CASRATGSSYEQYF
TRBJ1-2	-	TRBV10-3	-	TGTGCCATCAGTCAGGGACATAACTATGGCTACACCTTC	CAISQGHNYGYTF
TRBJ2-5	TRBD1	TRBV7-9	-	TGTGCCAGCAGCTTAGGAGGAACAGGGGGCGCGTCGGAGCAGTACTTC	CASSLGGTGGASEQYF
TRBJ2-7	-	TRBV11-2	-	TGTGCCAGCAGCTTAGATGGGATCCAGTACTTC	CASSLDGIQYF
TRBJ2-4	TRBD1	TRBV7-9	-	TGTGCCAGCACCCAAGGGATGACAGGGCCTCTAGCCAAAAACATTCAGTACTTC	CASTQGMTGPLAKNIQYF
TRBJ2-7	-	TRBV28	-	TGTGCCAGTTGCCTGACTGGGGTAGGATACGAGCAGTACTTC	CASCLTGVGYEQYF
TRBJ2-1	TRBD1	TRBV6-2/TRBV6-3	few	TGTGCCAGCAGTTCCGCCGGGACAGGGAGGTCCCATGAGCAGTTCTTC	CASSSAGTGRSHEQFF